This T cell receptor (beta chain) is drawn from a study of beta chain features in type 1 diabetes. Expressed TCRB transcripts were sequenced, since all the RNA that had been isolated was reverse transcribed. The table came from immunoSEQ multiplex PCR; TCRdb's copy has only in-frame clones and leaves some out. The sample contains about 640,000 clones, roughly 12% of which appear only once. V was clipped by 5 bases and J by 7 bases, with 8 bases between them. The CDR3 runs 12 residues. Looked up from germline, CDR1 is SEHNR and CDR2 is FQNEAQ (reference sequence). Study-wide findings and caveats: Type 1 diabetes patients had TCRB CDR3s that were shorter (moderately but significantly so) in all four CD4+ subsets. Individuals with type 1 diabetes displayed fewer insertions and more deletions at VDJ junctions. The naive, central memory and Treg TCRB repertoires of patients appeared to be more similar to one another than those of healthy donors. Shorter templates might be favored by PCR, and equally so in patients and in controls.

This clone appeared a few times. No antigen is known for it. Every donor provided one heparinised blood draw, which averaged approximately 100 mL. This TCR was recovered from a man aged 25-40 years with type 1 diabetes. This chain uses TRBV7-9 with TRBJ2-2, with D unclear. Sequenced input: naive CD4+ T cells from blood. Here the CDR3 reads CASSPQDGELFF. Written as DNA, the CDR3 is TGTGCCAGCAGCCCTCAAGACGGGGAGCTGTTTTTT.